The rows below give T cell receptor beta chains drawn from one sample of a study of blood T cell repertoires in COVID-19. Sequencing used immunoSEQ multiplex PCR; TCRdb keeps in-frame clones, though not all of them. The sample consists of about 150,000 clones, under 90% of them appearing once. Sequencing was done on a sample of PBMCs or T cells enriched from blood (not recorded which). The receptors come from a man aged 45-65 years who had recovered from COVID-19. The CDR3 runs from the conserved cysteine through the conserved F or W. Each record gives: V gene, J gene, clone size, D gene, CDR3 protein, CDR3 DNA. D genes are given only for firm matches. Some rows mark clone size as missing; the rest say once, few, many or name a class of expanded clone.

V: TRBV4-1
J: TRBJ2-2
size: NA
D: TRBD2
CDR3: CASSPGTSGGGSGELFF
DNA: TGCGCCAGCAGCCCCGGGACTAGCGGGGGGGGTTCCGGGGAGCTGTTTTTT

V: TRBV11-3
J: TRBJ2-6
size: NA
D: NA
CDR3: CASRLGGSGANVLTF
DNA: TGTGCCAGCAGACTGGGGGGCTCTGGGGCCAACGTCCTGACTTTC

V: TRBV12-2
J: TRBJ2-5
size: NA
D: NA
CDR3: CASRLAGETQYF
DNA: TGTGCAAGTCGCTTAGCAGGGGAAACCCAGTACTTC

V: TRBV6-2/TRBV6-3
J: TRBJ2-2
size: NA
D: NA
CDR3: CASSSKNTGELFF
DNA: TGTGCCAGCAGTTCTAAGAACACCGGGGAGCTGTTTTTT

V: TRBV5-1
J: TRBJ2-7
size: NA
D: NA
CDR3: CASSLGGLAALEQYF
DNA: TGCGCCAGCAGCTTAGGAGGTTTAGCGGCCTTGGAGCAGTACTTC

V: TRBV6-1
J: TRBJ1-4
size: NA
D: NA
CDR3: CASSEGRAHNEKLFF
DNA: TGTGCCAGCAGTGAAGGGAGGGCCCATAATGAAAAACTGTTTTTT

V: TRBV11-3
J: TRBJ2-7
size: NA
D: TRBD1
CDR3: CASSLEGPGTGENEQYF
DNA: TGTGCCAGCAGCTTAGAGGGCCCCGGGACAGGGGAGAACGAGCAGTACTTC

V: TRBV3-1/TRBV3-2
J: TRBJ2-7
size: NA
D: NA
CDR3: CASSPRGGGPLYEQYF
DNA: TGTGCCAGCAGCCCTCGAGGGGGGGGACCCCTCTACGAGCAGTACTTC

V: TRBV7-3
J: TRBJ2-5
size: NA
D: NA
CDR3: CASSPVSGETQYF
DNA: TGTGCCAGCTCTCCGGTTTCGGGAGAGACCCAGTACTTC

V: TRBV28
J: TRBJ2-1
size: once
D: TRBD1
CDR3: CASSSPSGQGLYNEQFF
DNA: TGTGCCAGCAGTTCCCCGTCCGGACAGGGCTTATACAATGAGCAGTTCTTC

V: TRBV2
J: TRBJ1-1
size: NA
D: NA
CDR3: CASSDDYGTEAFF
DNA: TGTGCCAGCAGTGACGACTACGGAACTGAAGCTTTCTTT

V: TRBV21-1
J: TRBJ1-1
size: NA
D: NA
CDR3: CASHIRVWTEAFF
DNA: TGTGCCAGCCATATCAGGGTGTGGACTGAAGCTTTCTTT

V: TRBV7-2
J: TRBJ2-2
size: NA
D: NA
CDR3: CASSSTGNTGELFF
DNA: TGTGCCAGCAGCTCGACAGGGAACACCGGGGAGCTGTTTTTT

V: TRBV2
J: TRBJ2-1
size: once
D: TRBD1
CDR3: CASSWDRGSAYNEQFF
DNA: TGTGCCAGCAGTTGGGACAGGGGGTCGGCCTACAATGAGCAGTTCTTC

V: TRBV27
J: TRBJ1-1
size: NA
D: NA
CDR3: CASSPAGTPNTEAFF
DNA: TGTGCCAGCAGTCCGGCCGGGACACCGAACACTGAAGCTTTCTTT

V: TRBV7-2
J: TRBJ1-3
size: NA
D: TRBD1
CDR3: CASSLEGTVGNTIYF
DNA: TGTGCCAGCAGCTTAGAGGGGACAGTAGGAAACACCATATATTTT

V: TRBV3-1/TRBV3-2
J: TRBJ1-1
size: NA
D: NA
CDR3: CASSQVGRTEAFF
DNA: TGTGCCAGCAGCCAAGTGGGGCGAACTGAAGCTTTCTTT

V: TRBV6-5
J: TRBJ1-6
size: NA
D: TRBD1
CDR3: CASSSYEGGASPLHF
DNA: TGTGCCAGCAGTTCCTACGAAGGGGGCGCTTCACCCCTCCACTTT

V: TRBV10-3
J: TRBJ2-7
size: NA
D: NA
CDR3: CAIGQGHSYEQYF
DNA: TGTGCCATCGGGCAGGGGCACTCCTACGAGCAGTACTTC

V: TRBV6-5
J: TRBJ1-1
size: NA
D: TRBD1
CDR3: CATDEEDRGAEAFF
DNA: TGTGCCACCGACGAAGAAGACAGGGGCGCTGAAGCTTTCTTT

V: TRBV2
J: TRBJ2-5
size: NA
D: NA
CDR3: CASIRSLQETQYF
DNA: TGTGCCAGCATTCGGTCCCTCCAAGAGACCCAGTACTTC

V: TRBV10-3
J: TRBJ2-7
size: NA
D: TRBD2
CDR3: CAIRSSGPSYEQYF
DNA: TGTGCCATCAGGTCTAGCGGTCCCTCCTACGAGCAGTACTTC

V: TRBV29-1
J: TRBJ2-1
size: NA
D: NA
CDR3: CSVSDSFGQFF
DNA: TGCAGCGTTTCCGACTCTTTCGGGCAGTTCTTC

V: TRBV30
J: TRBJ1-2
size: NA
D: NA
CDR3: CAWSGGGDYGYTF
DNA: TGTGCCTGGAGTGGAGGAGGGGACTATGGCTACACCTTC

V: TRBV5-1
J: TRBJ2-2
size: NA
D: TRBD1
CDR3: CASSLGQGKAGELFF
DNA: TGCGCCAGCAGCTTGGGACAGGGGAAGGCCGGGGAGCTGTTTTTT

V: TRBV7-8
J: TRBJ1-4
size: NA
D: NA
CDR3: CATSLQANEKLFF
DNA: TGTGCCACCTCTTTACAGGCGAATGAAAAACTGTTTTTT

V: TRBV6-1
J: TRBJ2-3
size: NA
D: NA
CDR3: CASSEGGPSTDTQYF
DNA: TGTGCCAGCAGTGAGGGGGGACCTAGCACAGATACGCAGTATTTT

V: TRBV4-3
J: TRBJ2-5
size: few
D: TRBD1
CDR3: CASSQEDRGRETQYF
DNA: TGCGCCAGCAGCCAAGAAGACAGGGGGCGGGAGACCCAGTACTTC

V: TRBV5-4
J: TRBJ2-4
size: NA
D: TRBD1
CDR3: CASNDGTDKNIQYF
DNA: TGTGCCAGCAACGACGGGACAGACAAAAACATTCAGTACTTC

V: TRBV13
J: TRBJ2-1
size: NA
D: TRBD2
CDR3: CASSSSGRTRLDEQFF
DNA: TGTGCCAGCAGCTCTAGTGGTAGGACTAGGTTGGATGAGCAGTTCTTC

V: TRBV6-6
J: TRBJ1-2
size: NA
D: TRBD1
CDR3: CASSPPPVTGEVAYGYTF
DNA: TGTGCCAGCAGTCCCCCCCCCGTGACAGGGGAAGTAGCCTATGGCTACACCTTC

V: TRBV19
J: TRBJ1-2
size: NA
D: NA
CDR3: CASSIDSRHRDGYTF
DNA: TGTGCCAGTAGTATCGACAGCCGACACAGAGATGGCTACACCTTC

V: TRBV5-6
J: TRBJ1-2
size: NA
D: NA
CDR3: CASSLVGLGRGGYTF
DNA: TGTGCCAGCAGCTTGGTCGGGCTCGGCAGAGGGGGCTACACCTTC

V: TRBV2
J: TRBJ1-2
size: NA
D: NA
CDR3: CASNLNYYGYTF
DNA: TGTGCCAGCAATTTGAACTACTATGGCTACACCTTC

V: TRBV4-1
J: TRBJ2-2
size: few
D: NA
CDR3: CASSDPGWDSHTGELFF
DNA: TGCGCCAGCAGCGACCCGGGGTGGGATTCGCACACCGGGGAGCTGTTTTTT

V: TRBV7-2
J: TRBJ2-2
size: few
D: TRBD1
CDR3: CASSSRDSFLGGELFF
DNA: TGTGCCAGCAGCTCCCGGGACAGCTTTTTAGGTGGGGAGCTGTTTTTT

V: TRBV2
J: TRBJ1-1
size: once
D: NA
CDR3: CASSELGVRYTEAFF
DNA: TGTGCCAGCAGTGAATTAGGGGTGCGATACACTGAAGCTTTCTTT

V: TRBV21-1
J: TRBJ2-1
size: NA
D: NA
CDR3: CASSKDGAVAGGPIRHEQFF
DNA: TGTGCCAGCAGCAAAGATGGGGCGGTAGCGGGGGGGCCTATTCGGCATGAGCAGTTCTTC

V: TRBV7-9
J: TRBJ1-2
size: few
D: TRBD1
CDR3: CASSPTGEWGYTF
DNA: TGTGCCAGCAGCCCGACAGGGGAATGGGGCTACACCTTC

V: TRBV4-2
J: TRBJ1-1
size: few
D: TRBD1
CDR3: CASSQDALAGGSSAFF
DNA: TGTGCCAGCAGCCAAGATGCGTTGGCAGGGGGCAGCAGTGCTTTCTTT

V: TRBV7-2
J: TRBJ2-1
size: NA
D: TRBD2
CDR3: CASSYLRAGVLSNEQFF
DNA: TGTGCCAGCAGCTACCTCCGAGCGGGGGTATTATCTAATGAGCAGTTCTTC

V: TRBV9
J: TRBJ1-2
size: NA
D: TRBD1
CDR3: CASSPGQSLNYGYTF
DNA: TGTGCCAGCAGCCCGGGACAGAGCCTTAACTATGGCTACACCTTC

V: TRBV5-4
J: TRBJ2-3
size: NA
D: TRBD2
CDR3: CASSFPLAGGLDTQYF
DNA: TGTGCCAGCAGCTTTCCACTAGCGGGGGGGCTAGATACGCAGTATTTT

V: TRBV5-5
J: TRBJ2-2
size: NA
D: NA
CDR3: CASSATEFGELFF
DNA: TGTGCCAGCAGCGCCACGGAGTTCGGGGAGCTGTTTTTT

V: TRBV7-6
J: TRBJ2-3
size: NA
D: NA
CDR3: CASSTIGFSGADTQYF
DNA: TGTGCCAGCAGCACCATCGGGTTCTCAGGGGCAGATACGCAGTATTTT

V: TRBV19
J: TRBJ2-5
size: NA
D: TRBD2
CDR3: CASSITGLAGGPNYF
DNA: TGTGCCAGTAGTATAACGGGTCTAGCGGGGGGGCCGAACTACTTC

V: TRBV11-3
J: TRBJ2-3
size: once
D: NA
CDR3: CASSKTGVGADTQYF
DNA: TGTGCCAGCAGCAAGACCGGGGTTGGCGCAGATACGCAGTATTTT